The present T cell receptor beta chain was sequenced within a study of shared clonotypes between healthy human individuals. General study points: All-four-donor shared clonotypes had higher generation probabilities than non-shared clonotypes did.

Donation came from healthy HIV-negative adults that had no recent acute infections or vaccinations. Assay used: immunoSEQ multiplex PCR; TCRdb lists only in-frame clones, some missing. This table has over a million clones, 70% to 80% appearing once. As concerns this clone: The antigen is unknown.

The sequenced sample was memory CD4+ T cells from PBMCs. Specified subset: CD45RA-negative fraction. This receptor was identified in a man between 18 and 29 years old in good health. Some clones in this sample may be carry-over from other donors' samples.

The CDR3 is CASSSPMDTEAFF. The CDR3 DNA reads as TGTGCCAGCAGCTCTCCCATGGACACTGAAGCTTTCTTT. The V gene is TRBV5-4, the J gene TRBJ1-1; D remains unclear. Germline CDR1 and CDR2: SGHNT and YYREEE (reference sequence). The V gene lost 3 bases and the J gene lost 3 bases, with 9 bases spanning the gap. This CDR3 is 13 amino acids long. Drawing the rest from reference TRBV5-4 and TRBJ1-1, the complete variable domain is ETGVTQSPTHLIKTRGQQVTLRCSSQSGHNTVSWYQQALGQGPQFIFQYYREEENGRGNFPPRFSGLQFPNYSSELNVNALELDDSALYLCASSSPMDTEAFFGQGTRLTVV.